The 20 T cell receptor beta chains reported below all come from one sample, sequenced in a study of shared clonotypes between healthy human individuals. Libraries were prepared by immunoSEQ multiplex PCR; TCRdb keeps only in-frame clonotypes and omits some of them. The sample includes about 2.5 million clones, about nine tenths of them seen just once. Sequenced sample: naive CD4+ T cells from PBMCs. Subset defined: CD45RA+ positively selected. These receptors all come from a man aged 18 to 29 in good health. Some clones in this sample may be carry-over from other donors' samples.

The genes are TRBV5-4 and TRBJ2-3; 12 bases fit TRBD2. This CDR3 region has 17 residues. Germline-derived CDR1 and CDR2 are SGHNT and YYREEE (reference sequence). Trimming removed 5 bases from V and 0 bases from J; junction bases left unmatched: 7. CDR3 amino acids: CASSFGLAGMSTDTQYF. Here the CDR3 DNA reads TGTGCCAGCAGTTTTGGACTAGCGGGAATGAGCACAGATACGCAGTATTTT.

This clone showed up just once. V and J are TRBV21-1 and TRBJ2-3; the listed D gene, TRBD2, was not tested against the DNA. TRBV21-1 is a known pseudogene. The CDR3 extends over 19 amino acids. The CDR3 nucleotides are TGTGCCAGCATCAACAGGGGGGTCGGGAGGGCAGGAACCACAGATACGCAGTATTTT. As protein: CASINRGVGRAGTTDTQYF.

J is TRBJ2-5 and V is TRBV14; 7 bases map to TRBD2. With V trimmed by 10 bases and J by 7 bases, 15 bases remained unmatched. This CDR3 has 14 amino acids. Germline assignment: CDR1 SGHDN and CDR2 FVKESK. The CDR3 protein is CATQRGARGGTQYF. CDR3 nucleotides: TGTGCCACTCAACGCGGAGCCCGCGGGGGGACCCAGTACTTC.

J is TRBJ2-3 and V is TRBV30, with D uncertain. CDR1 is GTSNPN and CDR2 is SVGIG in the germline V gene (reference sequence). The CDR3 extends over 11 amino acids. With 7 bases removed from V and 2 bases from J, the gap between germline ends came to 7 bases. CDR3 bases: TGTGCCTACGACCCCACAGATACGCAGTATTTT. Protein: CAYDPTDTQYF.

The chain links TRBV29-1 to TRBJ2-1; either TRBD1 or TRBD2 may supply D (5 bases each). The CDR3 runs 15 residues. The germline V and J ends were trimmed by 7 bases and 0 bases, with 16 bases remaining between them. CDR1 SQVTM and CDR2 ANQGSEA come from the germline V gene. CDR3 DNA sequence: TGCAGCGGTACCGGGACGAAAAGCTCCTACAATGAGCAGTTCTTC. It codes for CSGTGTKSSYNEQFF.

J is TRBJ1-1 and V is TRBV4-1; perhaps TRBD1 as D (5 bases). CDR1 is MGHRA, CDR2 YSYEKL, per germline. Trimming stripped 0 bases from V and 6 bases from J, with 20 bases between. This CDR3 region has 17 residues. The chain's CDR3 is CASSQDLTLDRRSEAFF. DNA for the CDR3: TGCGCCAGCAGCCAAGATCTGACTCTCGACAGACGTTCTGAAGCTTTCTTT.

Note on this clone: Other DNA sequences in this sample translate to the same CDR3. The chain joins TRBV7-9 to TRBJ1-3, with D perhaps matching TRBD1 (5 bases). V lost 0 bases to trimming and J lost 4 bases, with 7 bases between them. CDR3 length: 14 amino acids. Germline V gene sequence: CDR1 SEHNR, CDR2 FQNEAQ (reference sequence). The CDR3 reads CASSLAGTGNTIYF. Written as DNA, the CDR3 is TGTGCCAGCAGCTTAGCCGGGACCGGAAACACCATATATTTT.

The rearrangement uses TRBV6-1 and TRBJ2-5; 10 bases are shared with TRBD1. Germline-derived CDR1 and CDR2 are MNHNS and SASEGT. V shed 5 bases, J shed 7 bases, and the junction held 7 bases outside the gene matches. This CDR3 has 14 amino acids. CDR3 sequence reads: CASSPRQGAVTQYF. DNA of the CDR3: TGTGCCAGCAGTCCTCGACAGGGGGCCGTGACCCAGTACTTC.

The chain couples TRBV7-7 to TRBJ2-7; no clear D. The germline V gene has CDR1 SSHAT and CDR2 FNYEAQ (reference sequence). CDR3 length equals 16 residues. The germline V and J ends were trimmed by 0 bases and 0 bases, with 12 bases remaining between them. CDR3 DNA sequence: TGTGCCAGCAGCTTAGCCCTAATCAGGAGCTCCTACGAGCAGTACTTC. Amino acid sequence: CASSLALIRSSYEQYF.

This chain links TRBV28 with TRBJ2-2; D might be TRBD2 (7 bases). V was shortened by 1 base and J by 5 bases, with 14 bases between the two germline ends. Germline V gene data show CDR1 as MDHEN and CDR2 as SYDVKM. There are 16 residues in the CDR3. CDR3 bases: TGTGCCAGCAGTTTATCCCGGGGGGCGCGGACCGGGGAGCTGTTTTTT. Residues: CASSLSRGARTGELFF. Variable domain in full (rest from reference TRBV28 and TRBJ2-2): DVKVTQSSRYLVKRTGEKVFLECVQDMDHENMFWYRQDPGLGLRLIYFSYDVKMKEKGDIPEGYSVSREKKERFSLILESASTNQTSMYLCASSLSRGARTGELFFGEGSRLTVL.

In regard to this clone: The sample holds other DNA sequences that translate to the same CDR3. The gene calls are TRBV2 and TRBJ2-7; 8 bases match TRBD2. V shed 4 bases and J 0 bases; nucleotides not matched to a gene: 2. The CDR3 has 14 amino acids. In germline, CDR1 is SNHLY, CDR2 FYNNEI. CDR3 sequence reads: CASSGLAGSYEQYF. Here the CDR3 DNA reads TGTGCCAGCAGTGGGCTAGCGGGCTCCTACGAGCAGTACTTC.

This chain joins TRBV11-2 and TRBJ2-7; D gene unclear. The CDR3 runs to 14 residues. The V end was cut by 1 base, the J end by 2 bases, with 9 bases between. Germline CDR1 is SGHAT and CDR2 is FQNNGV. The DNA of the CDR3 is TGTGCCAGCAGCTTAGTGGCTCTGGCCTACGAGCAGTACTTC. Translation gives CASSLVALAYEQYF.

The V and J genes are TRBV18 and TRBJ1-2, with D possibly being TRBD1 (5 bases). The V gene's germline CDR1 is KGHSH and CDR2 LQKENI. Trimming cost V 3 bases and J 4 bases, with 15 bases left between them. The CDR3 consists of 15 residues. The CDR3 protein is CASSPTLGQLYGYTF. The CDR3 DNA reads as TGTGCCAGCTCACCGACCCTGGGGCAACTCTATGGCTACACCTTC.

This sequence joins TRBV19 and TRBJ2-7; 8 bases agree with TRBD2. V lost 6 bases to trimming and J lost 2 bases; unmatched junction nucleotides: 9. This CDR3 contains 15 residues. CDR1 LNHDA and CDR2 SQIVND come from the germline V gene (reference sequence). Here the CDR3 DNA reads TGTGCCAGTAGCCCCATTACTAGCGGAGCCTACGAGCAGTACTTC. Amino acid sequence: CASSPITSGAYEQYF.

The V gene is TRBV28, the J gene TRBJ2-2, with 9 bases that match TRBD1. CDR3 length: 17 residues. Germline V gene sequence: CDR1 MDHEN, CDR2 SYDVKM. J lost 6 bases, V lost 3 bases, and 11 bases had no gene match. The CDR3 DNA sequence: TGTGCCAGCAGTTTTTTACCGGGACAGGGTGACGCCGGGGAGCTGTTTTTT. As protein: CASSFLPGQGDAGELFF.

This clone occurred once. The chain employs TRBV7-2 and TRBJ1-4; weak D call: TRBD1 (6 bases). The CDR3 is 14 amino acids. Trimming removed 0 bases at V and 8 bases at J, with 10 bases between. Germline loops: CDR1 SGHTA, CDR2 FQGNSA. CDR3 in DNA: TGTGCCAGCAGCTTAGCGGGGGGCGACGAAAAACTGTTTTTT. This gives the protein CASSLAGGDEKLFF. The whole variable domain, remainder taken from reference TRBV7-2 and TRBJ1-4, is GAGVSQSPSNKVTEKGKDVELRCDPISGHTALYWYRQSLGQGLEFLIYFQGNSAPDKSGLPSDRFSAERTGGSVSTLTIQRTQQEDSAVYLCASSLAGGDEKLFFGSGTQLSVL.

This chain joins TRBV4-1 and TRBJ1-2; 10 bases line up with TRBD1. The CDR3 runs 15 residues. Germline V gene lookup returns CDR1 MGHRA and CDR2 YSYEKL. J lost 8 bases, V lost 4 bases, and 10 bases had no gene match. Here the CDR3 reads CASSPIGQGVEGYTF. CDR3 bases: TGCGCCAGCAGCCCTATAGGACAGGGGGTGGAGGGCTACACCTTC.

The chain joins TRBV30 to TRBJ2-3; D is perhaps TRBD2 (6 bases). The V gene's germline CDR1 is GTSNPN and CDR2 SVGIG (reference sequence). Between the trimmed V and J ends, which lost 6 bases and 2 bases, there was a span of 12 bases. This CDR3 comprises 13 residues. CDR3 protein: CACSGTVTDTQYF. DNA for the CDR3: TGTGCCTGCTCCGGGACTGTCACAGATACGCAGTATTTT.

The CDR3 here is CASSYQQGASYNEQFF. The CDR3 nucleotides read TGTGCCAGCAGCTATCAACAGGGGGCGTCCTACAATGAGCAGTTCTTC. This chain links TRBV7-9 with TRBJ2-1; 9 nucleotides align to TRBD1. CDR1 is SEHNR, CDR2 FQNEAQ, per germline (reference sequence). V shed 4 bases and J 1 base; nucleotides not matched to a gene: 5. The CDR3 has 16 amino acids. The full variable domain, with the rest looked up from reference TRBV7-9 and TRBJ2-1, is DTGVSQNPRHKITKRGQNVTFRCDPISEHNRLYWYRQTLGQGPEFLTYFQNEAQLEKSRLLSDRFSAERPKGSFSTLEIQRTEQGDSAMYLCASSYQQGASYNEQFFGPGTRLTVL.

CDR3 sequence reads: CASSRSDGYNEQFF. CDR3 bases: TGCGCCAGCAGCCGTTCCGACGGGTACAATGAGCAGTTCTTC. This chain uses TRBV5-1 with TRBJ2-1; D uncertain. This CDR3 has 14 amino acids. Germline lookup yields CDR1 SGHRS and CDR2 YFSETQ. V was clipped by 4 bases and J by 4 bases, with 12 bases between them.